Listed below are T cell receptor beta chains from one sample, sequenced in a study of CD8 T cells in ankylosing spondylitis. TCRdb redid the calling of the 5' RACE reads with MiXCR, one entry per CDR3 protein. Of 250,000 to 300,000 distinct CDR3 sequences listed, 18% are singletons. Sequenced input: blood, either unsorted or a sorted T cell fraction (not recorded which). These receptors all come from a male donor with ankylosing spondylitis or in good health (not recorded which). Each CDR3 is given with its conserved first and last residue. D genes are given only for firm matches. Size is omitted from some rows. Given values are once, few, many or a class for expanded clones.

DNA	CDR3	D	size	V	J
TGCGCCAGCAGTGGAGGACAGGGCGGGAACAATGAGCAGTTCTTC	CASSGGQGGNNEQFF	TRBD1	few	TRBV10-1	TRBJ2-1
TGTGCCAGCAGTTTCGTACAGGCCCCCTACGAGCAGTACTTC	CASSFVQAPYEQYF	-	few	TRBV27	TRBJ2-7
TGTGCCAGCAGCTTAAGGGGCCAGGGCGAACCCCTCCACTTT	CASSLRGQGEPLHF	-	few	TRBV7-8	TRBJ1-6
TGCAGTGCTAGAGGAGCGGGACAAAATTATATGAACACTGAAGCTTTCTTT	CSARGAGQNYMNTEAFF	-	few	TRBV20-1	TRBJ1-1
TGCGCCAGCAGCTTGGATCCCTCTCCCACTAGCGGGTGGAAAAATGAGCAGTTCTTC	CASSLDPSPTSGWKNEQFF	TRBD2	many	TRBV5-1	TRBJ2-1
TGTGCCAGCACCCCCCGAGCGGGAGTTTACGAGCAGTACTTC	CASTPRAGVYEQYF	TRBD2	-	TRBV27	TRBJ2-7
TGTGCCGGCACTACCGGCGGCACAGATACGCAGTATTTT	CAGTTGGTDTQYF	-	-	TRBV28	TRBJ2-3
TGTGCCAGCAGCTTAGCCTCGGGACTAGCGGGAGTAGATGAGCAGTTCTTC	CASSLASGLAGVDEQFF	TRBD2	few	TRBV11-2	TRBJ2-1
TGTGCCTGGAGTGAAAGTAGCGGGCTACTCTCCTACGAGCAGTACTTC	CAWSESSGLLSYEQYF	TRBD2	-	TRBV30	TRBJ2-7
TGTGCTAGTGGTTCTACACTAGCGGGAGACAATGAGCAGTTCTTC	CASGSTLAGDNEQFF	TRBD2	many	TRBV12-5	TRBJ2-1
TGTGCCAGCAGTTCAGGGGAATTCGGAGAGACCCAGTACTTC	CASSSGEFGETQYF	-	few	TRBV12-3/TRBV12-4	TRBJ2-5
TGTGCCAGTAGTACGGGACTAGCGGGAGTTCGTGAGCAGTTCTTC	CASSTGLAGVREQFF	TRBD2	-	TRBV19	TRBJ2-1
TGTGCCAGCAGCGCCCCGCTCAAAGCGACGAACAATGAGCAGTTCTTC	CASSAPLKATNNEQFF	-	few	TRBV9	TRBJ2-1
TGCGCCAGCAGCAACGACAGGGAACAAAACACCGGGGAGCTGTTTTTT	CASSNDREQNTGELFF	TRBD1	-	TRBV5-1	TRBJ2-2
TGCGCCAGCAGCCACCCCCAGTCCAGCGTAGATACGCAGTATTTT	CASSHPQSSVDTQYF	-	many	TRBV4-1	TRBJ2-3
TGCAGCGTTGAATCCGGCCTCGGAGAAAAACTGTTTTTT	CSVESGLGEKLFF	-	-	TRBV29-1	TRBJ1-4
TGCGCCAGCAGCGAGACCCGGGACAGGGTTTACGAGCAGTACTTC	CASSETRDRVYEQYF	TRBD1	few	TRBV5-1	TRBJ2-7
TGCAGCGTTGAAGGGACTAGCGGCTACGCAACACACTACGAGCAGTACTTC	CSVEGTSGYATHYEQYF	TRBD2	-	TRBV29-1	TRBJ2-7
TGTGCCAGCAGTGTTGAGAACACCGGGGAGCTGTTTTTT	CASSVENTGELFF	-	-	TRBV6-4	TRBJ2-2
TGCGCCAGCAGCTTGGAGGGGAGGGGTCAGCCCCAGCATTTT	CASSLEGRGQPQHF	-	many	TRBV5-1	TRBJ1-5
TGTGCCAGCAGCTTAATATTGGATGGGCTAGCGGTCCGCACAGATACGCAGTATTTT	CASSLILDGLAVRTDTQYF	TRBD2	-	TRBV11-2	TRBJ2-3
TGTGCCAGCAGTTACATGAGGCGAGAGGGGGAGACCCAGTACTTC	CASSYMRREGETQYF	-	-	TRBV6-2/TRBV6-3	TRBJ2-5
TGCGCCAGCAGCTTTTCCGGCCCCGACTACGAGCAGTACTTC	CASSFSGPDYEQYF	-	few	TRBV5-1	TRBJ2-7
TGTGCCAGCACCGGGGGGGGTGTGAACACTGAAGCTTTCTTT	CASTGGGVNTEAFF	-	-	TRBV12-3/TRBV12-4	TRBJ1-1
TGTGCCAGCAGTTACGGGCAGGGGGTCACTGAAGCTTTCTTT	CASSYGQGVTEAFF	TRBD1	many	TRBV6-5	TRBJ1-1
TGTGCCAGCAGTGCCGTGGTGTGGGGGCACAACCACGAGCAGTACTTC	CASSAVVWGHNHEQYF	-	few	TRBV6-2/TRBV6-3	TRBJ2-7
TGTGCCAGCAGCCCCGTGATTTACAATGAGCAGTTCTTC	CASSPVIYNEQFF	-	many	TRBV4-2	TRBJ2-1
TGTGCCAGCAGCTTACGGTTTGACCAGGGCCGCTACGAGCAGTACTTC	CASSLRFDQGRYEQYF	-	-	TRBV13	TRBJ2-7
TGTGCCAGCAGCCAAGATGGGGGGGGCTACGAGCAGTACTTC	CASSQDGGGYEQYF	TRBD2	many	TRBV3-1	TRBJ2-7
TGTGCCAGCAGTGCGCCGGGACAGGGGGTCTCTGGGGCCAACGTCCTGACTTTC	CASSAPGQGVSGANVLTF	TRBD1	-	TRBV28	TRBJ2-6
TGTGCCAGCAGGAGCGGGGCCTGGAGCTCCTACGAGCAGTACTTC	CASRSGAWSSYEQYF	TRBD2	-	TRBV28	TRBJ2-7
TGCAGTGCTAGAGGGTCCGACCTCTCCTACAATGAGCAGTTCTTC	CSARGSDLSYNEQFF	-	-	TRBV20-1	TRBJ2-1
TGCAGTGCTAGAGATCCCGAGACTAGCGGGAGAGAGTACAATGAGCAGTTCTTC	CSARDPETSGREYNEQFF	TRBD2	few	TRBV20-1	TRBJ2-1
TGTGCCAGCAGTTCCTTGACAGGGAAGGGGGGAGCATCCAAAAACATTCAGTACTTC	CASSSLTGKGGASKNIQYF	-	-	TRBV6-2/TRBV6-3	TRBJ2-4
TGTGCCATCAGTGACCAGGAGGGACAGGGGGAGACCCAGTACTTC	CAISDQEGQGETQYF	TRBD1	many	TRBV10-3	TRBJ2-5
TGTGCCAGTAGTATAGGCCCCACTAGCGGAGCCGAGCAGTACTTC	CASSIGPTSGAEQYF	TRBD2	once	TRBV19	TRBJ2-7
TGCAGTGCTAGATCGGTGGACTCCTACGAGCAGTACTTC	CSARSVDSYEQYF	-	few	TRBV20-1	TRBJ2-7
TGCGCCAGCAGCCAAGATCGCGCAGCAGCGGTTGAGCAGTTCTTC	CASSQDRAAAVEQFF	-	-	TRBV4-3	TRBJ2-1
TGCAGCGCTCGCCCAGCGGGAGAGGGGTACAATGAGCAGTTCTTC	CSARPAGEGYNEQFF	TRBD2	few	TRBV29-1	TRBJ2-1
TGTGCCAGCAGCATACAGGGGGTGTACTCTGGGGCCAACGTCCTGACTTTC	CASSIQGVYSGANVLTF	TRBD1	-	TRBV28	TRBJ2-6
TGCGCCAGCAGCTCTGGACCGAGAAGTTCCTACGAGCAGTACTTC	CASSSGPRSSYEQYF	-	-	TRBV5-1	TRBJ2-7